This T cell receptor beta chain emerged from a study of blood T cell repertoires in COVID-19. Sequencing was performed with immunoSEQ multiplex PCR; in TCRdb, only in-frame clones are kept and a portion is missing. Among about 310,000 clones, 85% were seen once, and the ten largest hold 1.5% to 2%. The CDR3 spans 14 residues. CDR1 and CDR2 from the germline V gene are SEHNR and FQNEAQ (reference sequence). Trimming stripped 3 bases from V and 5 bases from J, with 13 bases between. Sequenced: PBMCs or T cells enriched from blood (not recorded which). This chain uses TRBV7-9 with TRBJ2-5, with a tentative D call TRBD1 (5 bases). The sequence was obtained from a woman under 40 who had been exposed to COVID-19. The CDR3 DNA sequence: TGTGCCAGCAGCTTCTCAGGGAATTACGAGACCCAGTACTTC. This codes for CASSFSGNYETQYF.